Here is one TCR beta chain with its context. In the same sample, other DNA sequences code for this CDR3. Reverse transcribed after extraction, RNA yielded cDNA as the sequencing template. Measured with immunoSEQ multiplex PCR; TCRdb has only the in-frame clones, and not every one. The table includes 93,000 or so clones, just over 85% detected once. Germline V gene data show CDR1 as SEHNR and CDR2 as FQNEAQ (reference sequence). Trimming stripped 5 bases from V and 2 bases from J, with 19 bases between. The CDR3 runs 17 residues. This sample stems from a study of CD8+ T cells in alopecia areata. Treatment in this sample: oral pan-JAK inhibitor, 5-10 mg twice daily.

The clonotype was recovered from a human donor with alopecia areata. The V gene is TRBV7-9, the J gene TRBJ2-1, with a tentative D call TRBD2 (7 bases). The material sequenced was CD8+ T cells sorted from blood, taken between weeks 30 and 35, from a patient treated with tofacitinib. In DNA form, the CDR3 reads TGTGCCAGCAGCCCCCCCCTGTTGGGGGGGCCCTACAATGAGCAGTTCTTC. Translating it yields CASSPPLLGGPYNEQFF.